This T cell receptor beta chain was identified during a study of technical replicates of blood from a handful of donors. This CDR3 contains 14 residues. V shed 4 bases and J 6 bases; nucleotides not matched to a gene: 7. Germline assignment: CDR1 SGDLS and CDR2 YYNGEE. The repertoire was sequenced with immunoSEQ multiplex PCR; TCRdb's copy has only in-frame clones and lacks some. Among over 55,000 clones listed, approximately 86% were seen once. The sequenced sample was PBMCs. The TCR was taken from a human donor in good health. Some clones in this sample may be carry-over from other donors' samples. V and J are TRBV9 and TRBJ2-7; 10 bases fit TRBD1. As DNA, the CDR3 is TGTGCCAGCAGCCCGAGACAGGGGGCGATCGAGCAGTACTTC. Its protein is CASSPRQGAIEQYF.